Listed here are 31 T cell receptor beta chains from one sample, sequenced in a study of Graves' ophthalmopathy and Graves' hyperthyroidism. TCR beta CDR3 regions were amplified from RNA transcripts. An opening RT-PCR round employed HTBI primers and preceded a second-round multiplex PCR. One entry per CDR3 protein, called by TCRdb with MiXCR from the multiplex PCR reads. Here the sample spans 300,000 to 450,000 distinct CDR3 sequences, about a sixth being singletons. Sequencing was done on a sample of peripheral blood. The source is an adult woman with stable Graves' hyperthyroidism.

This clonotype was detected many times. This sequence joins TRBV2 and TRBJ2-7; 7 bases map to TRBD1. Germline V lookup: CDR1 SNHLY, CDR2 FYNNEI. With V trimmed by 4 bases and J by 2 bases, 5 bases remained unmatched. The CDR3 has 14 residues. CDR3 bases: TGTGCCAGCAGTGGTCGCAGGGGGACCTACGAGCAGTACTTC. Protein sequence: CASSGRRGTYEQYF.

This clonotype was counted many times. V usage is TRBV28 and J usage is TRBJ1-2; perhaps TRBD1 as D (6 bases). The CDR3 has 16 amino acids. V was clipped by 10 bases and J by 8 bases, with 29 bases between them. Germline CDR1 MDHEN, CDR2 SYDVKM. DNA of the CDR3: TGTGCCACCCTGAACCCTAGCGGTAGAACAGGGCAAGGCTACACCTTC. This sequence encodes CATLNPSGRTGQGYTF.

The sample holds many counts of this clonotype. V and J are TRBV29-1 and TRBJ2-6; D is undetermined. Trimming cost V 4 bases and J 3 bases, with 13 bases left between them. CDR3 length: 15 residues. Germline V gene lookup returns CDR1 SQVTM and CDR2 ANQGSEA. The CDR3 protein is CSVVSYSLGANVLTF. In DNA form, the CDR3 reads TGCAGCGTTGTTTCGTACTCGCTTGGGGCCAACGTCCTGACTTTC.

Only a few counts were recorded for this clonotype. The rearrangement links TRBV29-1 to TRBJ2-2, with D possibly TRBD1 on 6 matching bases. CDR1 is SQVTM, CDR2 ANQGSEA, per germline. V was trimmed by 8 bases and J by 6 bases, leaving 13 bases between them. This CDR3 contains 12 residues. The DNA for the CDR3 is TGCAGCTCTTCAGGGGCGGCCGGGGAGCTGTTTTTT. Amino acid sequence: CSSSGAAGELFF.

This clonotype has at least ten counts. DNA for the CDR3: TGCAGTGCTAGGGTAGACAGGGTAAAAGAGACCCAGTACTTC. Translation gives CSARVDRVKETQYF. This chain joins TRBV20-1 and TRBJ2-5; 7 nucleotides agree with TRBD1. CDR3 length equals 14 residues. Losses at the gene ends were 3 bases for V and 3 bases for J; bases not matched to a gene: 7. Per the germline V gene, CDR1 is DFQATT and CDR2 is SNEGSKA (reference sequence).

To note about this clonotype: A read error may explain this, as a much larger clone is one base away. This chain links TRBV2 with TRBJ2-2; TRBD2 might be the D (5 bases). Germline CDR1 is SNHLY and CDR2 is FYNNEI. CDR3 length: 15 residues. The CDR3: CASSEPARKAGEQFF. CDR3 DNA: TGTGCCAGCAGTGAGCCCGCGAGGAAGGCCGGGGAGCAGTTTTTT.

Details on this clonotype: Sequence at one end of the junction differs from germline and may be a read error. The chain joins TRBV10-2 to TRBJ1-5; 7 bases are a match to TRBD1. The CDR3 is 18 amino acids. The V gene's germline CDR1 is WSHSY and CDR2 SAAADI. The CDR3 loop is CASNEGTEGAYSNQPQHF. CDR3 DNA sequence: TGCGCCAGCAATGAGGGGACAGAGGGGGCCTATAGCAATCAGCCCCAGCATTTT.

This chain links TRBV28 with TRBJ2-7; possible D gene TRBD1, 5 bases. The CDR3 covers 14 residues. The V end was cut by 2 bases, the J end by 0 bases, with 8 bases between. Per germline, CDR1 MDHEN and CDR2 SYDVKM. Here the CDR3 DNA reads TGTGCCAGCAGTTTACGACAGCTCTCCTACGAGCAGTACTTC. Protein product: CASSLRQLSYEQYF.

This clonotype came up many times. The CDR3 here is CASSTPTAQETQYF. CDR3 coding DNA: TGTGCCAGCAGTACACCGACGGCCCAAGAGACCCAGTACTTC. J is TRBJ2-5 and V is TRBV6-1, with no clear D. The CDR3 consists of 14 residues. Germline V gene sequence: CDR1 MNHNS, CDR2 SASEGT. The V end was cut by 5 bases, the J end by 1 base, with 11 bases between.

This clonotype has ten or more counts. The genes are TRBV13 and TRBJ2-2, with 8 bases that match TRBD1. Looked up from germline, CDR1 is PRHDT and CDR2 is FYEKMQ (reference sequence). The CDR3 loop spans 15 amino acids. The V and J ends lost 6 bases and 0 bases, in that order; junction bases with no gene match: 3. CDR3 in DNA: TGTGCCAGCAGGCGACAGGGGTCGAACACCGGGGAGCTGTTTTTT. Its protein product is CASRRQGSNTGELFF.

This clonotype appeared many times. The gene calls are TRBV11-1 and TRBJ2-7; D gene ambiguous. The V end was cut by 5 bases, the J end by 6 bases, with 14 bases between. The CDR3 loop spans 13 amino acids. Germline V CDR1 and CDR2: SGHAT, FQDESV (reference sequence). The CDR3 DNA sequence: TGTGCCAGCAGCCCCCGGTCCAGAGGCGAGCAGTACTTC. This encodes CASSPRSRGEQYF. Based on the CDR3 plus reference TRBV11-1 and TRBJ2-7, the full variable domain is EAEVAQSPRYKITEKSQAVAFWCDPISGHATLYWYRQILGQGPELLVQFQDESVVDDSQLPKDRFSAERLKGVDSTLKIQPAELGDSAMYLCASSPRSRGEQYFGPGTRLTVT.

This clonotype was detected many times. V gene TRBV9 combines with J gene TRBJ2-5; D is possibly TRBD1 or TRBD2 (5 bases each). In germline, CDR1 is SGDLS, CDR2 YYNGEE. This CDR3 comprises 17 residues. The ends were cut back, 1 base at V and 3 bases at J, with 19 bases in the middle. Written as DNA, the CDR3 is TGTGCCAGCAGCGTATGGGCAGGGTCGCGGGCAGAAGAGACCCAGTACTTC. Amino acids: CASSVWAGSRAEETQYF. Drawing the rest from reference TRBV9 and TRBJ2-5, the complete variable domain is DSGVTQTPKHLITATGQRVTLRCSPRSGDLSVYWYQQSLDQGLQFLIQYYNGEERAKGNILERFSAQQFPDLHSELNLSSLELGDSALYFCASSVWAGSRAEETQYFGPGTRLLVL.

This clonotype came up many times. The V call is TRBV6-1, the J call TRBJ1-1; TRBD1 matches 8 bases. The germline V gene encodes CDR1 MNHNS and CDR2 SASEGT. V gave up 8 bases and J gave up 4 bases; unmatched junction bases: 9. CDR3 length equals 14 residues. This CDR3 is CASFVSTGGTEAFF. The CDR3 nucleotides read TGTGCCAGCTTCGTTTCTACAGGGGGCACTGAAGCTTTCTTT.

In its sample, this clonotype was seen a few times. The chain is built from TRBV5-1 and TRBJ1-1; a weak D match, TRBD1 (5 bases). Germline lookup yields CDR1 SGHRS and CDR2 YFSETQ. The CDR3 covers 19 residues. Trimming removed 4 bases from V and 0 bases from J, with 25 bases in between. The CDR3 bases are TGCGCCAGCAGCCCCCTCGGGCAGGGCAACCTCCCATTGAACACTGAAGCTTTCTTT. Translation: CASSPLGQGNLPLNTEAFF.

This clonotype was seen at least ten times. This chain links TRBV4-2 with TRBJ1-6, with TRBD1 identical over 8 bases. J was trimmed by 8 bases and V by 1 base; bases with no gene match: 7. Germline V lookup: CDR1 LGHNA, CDR2 YNFKEQ. The CDR3 is 16 residues long. CDR3 in amino acids: CASSQGLQGAYSPLHF. The CDR3 DNA reads as TGTGCCAGCAGCCAAGGCCTCCAGGGGGCGTATTCACCCCTCCACTTT.

This clonotype was recorded at least ten times. J is TRBJ2-7 and V is TRBV27; D might be TRBD1 or TRBD2, each matching 5 bases. The germline V and J ends were trimmed by 5 bases and 7 bases, with 15 bases remaining between them. The CDR3 runs to 13 residues. CDR1 is MNHEY, CDR2 SMNVEV, per germline (reference sequence). The CDR3 coding sequence is TGTGCCAGCAGTCCCGGGGCTCTTTTTGAGCAGTACTTC. Protein: CASSPGALFEQYF.

The V and J genes are TRBV28 and TRBJ1-5; D is possibly TRBD1 (5 bases). The CDR3 is 15 residues long. CDR1 is MDHEN and CDR2 is SYDVKM in the germline V gene. V was trimmed by 3 bases and J by 5 bases, leaving 14 bases between them. CDR3 sequence (DNA): TGTGCCAGCAGTTTGGGGGACGGGCCCCATCAGCCCCAGCATTTT. This sequence encodes CASSLGDGPHQPQHF. The variable domain in full, with the rest retrieved from reference TRBV28 and TRBJ1-5, is DVKVTQSSRYLVKRTGEKVFLECVQDMDHENMFWYRQDPGLGLRLIYFSYDVKMKEKGDIPEGYSVSREKKERFSLILESASTNQTSMYLCASSLGDGPHQPQHFGDGTRLSIL.

This clonotype has a count of ten or more. The chain links TRBV28 to TRBJ2-7; 12 nucleotides line up with TRBD1. CDR1 MDHEN and CDR2 SYDVKM come from the germline V gene. V trimming: 4 bases; J trimming: 6 bases; junction bases outside the gene matches: 13. The CDR3 is made up of 17 amino acids. Here the CDR3 DNA reads TGTGCCAGCAGTTCCACCGGGACAGGGGGCCCCTCTGTCGAGCAGTACTTC. This codes for CASSSTGTGGPSVEQYF.

This clonotype appeared many times. The chain has TRBV28 and TRBJ2-7; TRBD2 is a possible D gene (5 bases). The V gene lost 6 bases and the J gene lost 3 bases, with 15 bases spanning the gap. CDR1 is MDHEN and CDR2 is SYDVKM in the germline V gene. The CDR3 runs 14 residues. CDR3 nucleotide sequence: TGTGCCAGCAGGAATAGTAGAGGGAACTACGAGCAGTACTTC. Translating it yields CASRNSRGNYEQYF.

The V and J genes are TRBV4-1 and TRBJ2-7; no reliable D call. The CDR3 sequence is 16 residues long. CDR1 and CDR2 (germline): MGHRA, YSYEKL. Trimming pared 0 bases from V and 6 bases from J, leaving 18 bases between. The CDR3 nucleotides read TGCGCCAGCAGCCAAGAACCAGGAAGTCTACTCGTCGAGCAGTACTTC. Translation: CASSQEPGSLLVEQYF.

This clonotype was picked up many times. V gene TRBV15 combines with J gene TRBJ2-5; 8 bases fit TRBD2. Trimming removed 0 bases from V and 9 bases from J; junction bases left unmatched: 6. The CDR3 totals 14 residues. Germline values: CDR1 LNHNV, CDR2 YYDKDF (reference sequence). The CDR3 protein is CATSRDERERAQYF. In DNA form, the CDR3 reads TGTGCCACCAGCAGAGATGAGCGGGAGAGGGCCCAGTACTTC.

This clonotype was found many times. The chain is built from TRBV2 and TRBJ1-2, with D perhaps matching TRBD1 (6 bases). Trimming stripped 6 bases from V and 0 bases from J, with 11 bases between. The CDR3 length is 14 residues. Germline V gene sequence: CDR1 SNHLY, CDR2 FYNNEI. The DNA of the CDR3 is TGTGCCAGCAGGGAAAGGGGGGCTAACTATGGCTACACCTTC. Translated: CASRERGANYGYTF.

This clonotype was observed at least ten times. V gene TRBV6-2 or TRBV6-3 combines with J gene TRBJ2-7; no firm D call. The CDR3 is 13 residues long. V lost 8 bases, J lost 0 bases, and 11 bases lay in between. Germline values: CDR1 MNHEY, CDR2 SVGEGT. The CDR3 DNA sequence: TGTGCCAGCCGCTGGGGTAACTCCTACGAGCAGTACTTC. It yields the protein CASRWGNSYEQYF.

This clonotype was recorded many times. J is TRBJ2-5 and V is TRBV15, with a possible D match to TRBD2 (5 bases). Germline V lookup: CDR1 LNHNV, CDR2 YYDKDF (reference sequence). The CDR3 totals 16 residues. With 0 bases removed from V and 4 bases from J, the gap between germline ends came to 15 bases. This chain's CDR3 is CATSRDSGRLGETQYF. As DNA, the CDR3 is TGTGCCACCAGCAGAGATTCGGGGAGATTAGGAGAGACCCAGTACTTC.

This clonotype was counted ten times or more. The chain couples TRBV2 to TRBJ2-7, with a possible D match to TRBD2 (6 bases). Trimming took off 7 bases at V and 3 bases at J, with 19 bases between the two ends. CDR3 length: 15 amino acids. In germline, CDR1 is SNHLY, CDR2 FYNNEI. The CDR3 loop is CASNPGSGEGYEQYF. CDR3 coding DNA: TGTGCCAGCAATCCCGGCTCGGGGGAAGGCTACGAGCAGTACTTC. The variable domain in full, completed from reference TRBV2 and TRBJ2-7, reads EPEVTQTPSHQVTQMGQEVILRCVPISNHLYFYWYRQILGQKVEFLVSFYNNEISEKSEIFDDQFSVERPDGSNFTLKIRSTKLEDSAMYFCASNPGSGEGYEQYFGPGTRLTVT.

This clonotype was observed at least ten times. CDR3 DNA sequence: TGTGCCATCAGCCGGGACATCAACTACGAGCAGTACTTC. Protein product: CAISRDINYEQYF. This chain joins TRBV10-3 and TRBJ2-7, with D maybe TRBD1 (6 bases). The V and J ends lost 6 bases and 3 bases respectively, with 12 bases between them. Germline V lookup: CDR1 ENHRY, CDR2 SYGVKD. This CDR3 spans 13 amino acids.

The V call is TRBV7-9, the J call TRBJ2-7; D might be TRBD1 (5 bases). The assigned J gene may be wrong: the sequence end matches TRBJ2-1 better. CDR3 size: 15 residues. Looked up from germline, CDR1 is SEHNR and CDR2 is FQNEAQ (reference sequence). Here the CDR3 reads CASSLAWQGLYEQFF. CDR3 DNA: TGTGCCAGCAGCTTAGCGTGGCAGGGTCTCTACGAGCAGTTCTTC.

Ten or more counts support this clonotype. The rearrangement joins TRBV5-1 to TRBJ1-1; 9 bases are shared with TRBD1. Germline V gene lookup returns CDR1 SGHRS and CDR2 YFSETQ. The CDR3 covers 14 residues. J gave up 4 bases and V 5 bases, and 6 bases lay outside the gene matches. CDR3 sequence (DNA): TGCGCCAGCAGAAGACCGGGACAGGGCACTGAAGCTTTCTTT. Translating it yields CASRRPGQGTEAFF.

This clonotype was recorded a few times. This chain joins TRBV29-1 and TRBJ2-5; D might be TRBD1 or TRBD2, each matching 5 bases. Trimming took off 1 base at V and 5 bases at J, with 17 bases between the two ends. The germline gives CDR1 SQVTM, CDR2 ANQGSEA. The CDR3 totals 15 residues. The CDR3 loop reads CSVEGGPDWAETQYF. The CDR3, as DNA: TGCAGCGTTGAAGGGGGACCCGATTGGGCCGAGACCCAGTACTTC. The full variable domain, in which reference TRBV29-1 and TRBJ2-5 provide the parts outside the CDR3, is SAVISQKPSRDICQRGTSLTIQCQVDSQVTMMFWYRQQPGQSLTLIATANQGSEATYESGFVIDKFPISRPNLTFSTLTVSNMSPEDSSIYLCSVEGGPDWAETQYFGPGTRLLVL.

This clonotype was recorded many times. The chain has TRBV2 and TRBJ2-5; no definite D call. Germline CDR1 reads SNHLY; CDR2 reads FYNNEI. V lost 7 bases to trimming and J lost 5 bases, with 14 bases between them. The CDR3 totals 13 residues. CDR3 coding DNA: TGTGCCAGCACCCAGGAATCAAGGGAGACCCAGTACTTC. Residues: CASTQESRETQYF.

The rearrangement joins TRBV15 to TRBJ2-5, with 7 bases that match TRBD2. Germline loops: CDR1 LNHNV, CDR2 YYDKDF (reference sequence). The V gene end was trimmed by 5 bases and the J gene end by 9 bases; junction bases not matched to a gene: 15. The CDR3 is made up of 15 amino acids. For the CDR3, the DNA is TGTGCCACCAGCTTCGACGGGACTACCCTCACGGCCCAGTACTTC. The encoded protein is CATSFDGTTLTAQYF. The full variable domain, in which reference TRBV15 and TRBJ2-5 provide the parts outside the CDR3, is DAMVIQNPRYQVTQFGKPVTLSCSQTLNHNVMYWYQQKSSQAPKLLFHYYDKDFNNEADTPDNFQSRRPNTSFCFLDIRSPGLGDTAMYLCATSFDGTTLTAQYFGPGTRLLVL.